The sequence of this T cell receptor (beta chain) was determined in a study of blood T cell repertoires in COVID-19. Study-wide background: Collection of acute and convalescent COVID-19 samples took place in the United States, Italy and Spain. T cells, B-cell-depleted T cells, or PBMCs provided the cDNA or gDNA that served as material.

Assignment of participants to cohorts was predicated upon participant-reported clinical history. Trimming removed 1 base at V and 10 bases at J, with 10 bases between. Germline V gene sequence: CDR1 KGHSH, CDR2 LQKENI. CDR3 length: 13 amino acids. In the original analysis: Estimation of nucleated cell counts was performed using reference gene primer amplification. This table comes from immunoSEQ multiplex PCR, and its TCRdb copy is limited to in-frame clones, with some not included. For V, J and clone size, that table is used; D and trimming come from the DNA. Here the sample spans fewer than 350,000 clones, 86% being singletons.

This sequence was found in a woman aged 40-49 years with acute COVID-19. The chain is built from TRBV18 and TRBJ1-4; D gene unclear. Sequencing was performed on PBMCs or T cells enriched from blood (not recorded which). CDR3 sequence reads: CASSPLGESKLFF. The CDR3 region has the DNA TGTGCCAGCTCACCACTCGGAGAATCAAAACTGTTTTTT.